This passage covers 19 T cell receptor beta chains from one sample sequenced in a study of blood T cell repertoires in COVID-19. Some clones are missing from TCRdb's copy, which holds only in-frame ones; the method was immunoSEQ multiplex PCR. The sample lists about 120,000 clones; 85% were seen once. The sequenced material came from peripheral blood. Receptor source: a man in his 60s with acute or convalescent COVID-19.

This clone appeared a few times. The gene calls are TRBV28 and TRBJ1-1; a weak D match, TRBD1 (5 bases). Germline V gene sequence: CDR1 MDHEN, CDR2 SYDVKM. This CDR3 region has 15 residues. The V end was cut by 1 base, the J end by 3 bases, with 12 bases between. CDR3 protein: CASSLFQGWDTEAFF. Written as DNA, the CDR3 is TGTGCCAGCAGTTTATTTCAGGGTTGGGACACTGAAGCTTTCTTT.

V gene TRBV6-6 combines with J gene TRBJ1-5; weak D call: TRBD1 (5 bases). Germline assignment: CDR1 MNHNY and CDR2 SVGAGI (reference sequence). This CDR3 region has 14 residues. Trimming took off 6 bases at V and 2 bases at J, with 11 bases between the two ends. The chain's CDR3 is CASRLPGGNQPQHF. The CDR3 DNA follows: TGTGCCAGCAGACTCCCGGGGGGCAATCAGCCCCAGCATTTT.

The CDR3 region has the DNA TGTGCCAGCAGTCGTACGGGACAGCACACAGATACGCAGTATTTT. This translates into CASSRTGQHTDTQYF. The genes are TRBV6-5 and TRBJ2-3, with TRBD1 matching 7 bases. After removal of 5 bases from V and 2 bases from J, the junction contained 7 bases not matched to a gene. This CDR3 has 15 amino acids. Germline V gene lookup returns CDR1 MNHEY and CDR2 SVGAGI.

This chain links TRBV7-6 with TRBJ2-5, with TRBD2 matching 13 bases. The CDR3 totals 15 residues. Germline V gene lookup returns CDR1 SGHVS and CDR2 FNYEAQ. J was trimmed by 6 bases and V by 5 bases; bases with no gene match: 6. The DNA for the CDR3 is TGTGCCAGCAGCGTACTAGCGGGAGGGAGCCAGACCCAGTACTTC. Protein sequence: CASSVLAGGSQTQYF.

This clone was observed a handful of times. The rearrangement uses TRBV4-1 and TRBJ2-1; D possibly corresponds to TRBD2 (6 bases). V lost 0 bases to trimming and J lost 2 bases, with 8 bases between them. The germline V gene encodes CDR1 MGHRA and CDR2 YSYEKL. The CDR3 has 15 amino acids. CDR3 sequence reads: CASSQDIAAYNEQFF. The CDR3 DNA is TGCGCCAGCAGCCAAGATATAGCGGCCTACAATGAGCAGTTCTTC.

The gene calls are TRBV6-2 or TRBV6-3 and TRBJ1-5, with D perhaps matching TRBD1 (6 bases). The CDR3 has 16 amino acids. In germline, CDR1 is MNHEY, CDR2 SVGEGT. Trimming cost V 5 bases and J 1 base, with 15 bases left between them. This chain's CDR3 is CASSLGGARSNQPQHF. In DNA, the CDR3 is TGTGCCAGCAGTCTTGGGGGGGCTAGAAGCAATCAGCCCCAGCATTTT.

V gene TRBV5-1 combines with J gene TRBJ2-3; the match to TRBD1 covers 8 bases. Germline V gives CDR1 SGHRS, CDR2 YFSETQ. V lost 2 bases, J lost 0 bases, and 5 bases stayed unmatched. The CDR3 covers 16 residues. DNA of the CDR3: TGCGCCAGCAGCTTTTCAGGGGGCACTAGCACAGATACGCAGTATTTT. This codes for CASSFSGGTSTDTQYF.

The CDR3 coding sequence is TGTGCCAGTAGTGTGACTAGCCGCGATACGCAGTATTTT. It codes for CASSVTSRDTQYF. The chain carries TRBV19 and TRBJ2-3; TRBD2 aligns across 7 bases. This CDR3 comprises 13 residues. The V gene end was trimmed by 5 bases and the J gene end by 6 bases; junction bases not matched to a gene: 5. Germline CDR1 is LNHDA and CDR2 is SQIVND (reference sequence).

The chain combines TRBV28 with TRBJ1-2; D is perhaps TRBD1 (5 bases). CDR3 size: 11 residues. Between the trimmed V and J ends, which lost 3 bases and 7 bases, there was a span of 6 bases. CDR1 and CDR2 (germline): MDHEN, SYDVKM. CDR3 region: CASSLGPGYTF. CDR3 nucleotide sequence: TGTGCCAGCAGTTTGGGGCCTGGCTACACCTTC.

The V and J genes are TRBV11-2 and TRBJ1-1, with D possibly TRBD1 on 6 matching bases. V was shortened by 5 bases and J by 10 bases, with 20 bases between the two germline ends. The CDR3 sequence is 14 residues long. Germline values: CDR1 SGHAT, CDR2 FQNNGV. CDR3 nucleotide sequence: TGTGCCAGCAGCCGTAACGACGGGGGGGCCGGAGCTTTCTTT. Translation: CASSRNDGGAGAFF.

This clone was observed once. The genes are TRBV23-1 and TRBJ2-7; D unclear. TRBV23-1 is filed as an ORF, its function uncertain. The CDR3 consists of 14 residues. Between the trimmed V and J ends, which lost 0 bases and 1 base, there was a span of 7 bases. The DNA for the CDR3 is TGCGCCAGCAGTCAATCGTGCCGGTCCTACGAGCAGTACTTC. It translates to CASSQSCRSYEQYF.

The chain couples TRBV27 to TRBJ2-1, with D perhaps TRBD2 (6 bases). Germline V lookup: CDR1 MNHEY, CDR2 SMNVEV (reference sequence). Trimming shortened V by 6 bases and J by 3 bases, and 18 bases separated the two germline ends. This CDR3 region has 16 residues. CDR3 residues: CASRGPGLIHYNEQFF. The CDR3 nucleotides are TGTGCCAGCAGAGGACCGGGACTTATCCACTACAATGAGCAGTTCTTC.

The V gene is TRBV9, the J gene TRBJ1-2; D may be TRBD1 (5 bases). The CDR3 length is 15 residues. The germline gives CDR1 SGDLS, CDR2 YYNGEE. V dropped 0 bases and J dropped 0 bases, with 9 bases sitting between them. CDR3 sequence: CASSVEGSPNYGYTF. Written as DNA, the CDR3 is TGTGCCAGCAGCGTAGAGGGGTCCCCTAACTATGGCTACACCTTC.

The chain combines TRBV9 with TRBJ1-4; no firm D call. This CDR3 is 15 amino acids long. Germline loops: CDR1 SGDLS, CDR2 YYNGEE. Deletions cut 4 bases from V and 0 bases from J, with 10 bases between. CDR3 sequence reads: CASSPSQSTNEKLFF. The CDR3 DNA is TGTGCCAGCAGCCCCTCGCAGTCAACTAATGAAAAACTGTTTTTT.

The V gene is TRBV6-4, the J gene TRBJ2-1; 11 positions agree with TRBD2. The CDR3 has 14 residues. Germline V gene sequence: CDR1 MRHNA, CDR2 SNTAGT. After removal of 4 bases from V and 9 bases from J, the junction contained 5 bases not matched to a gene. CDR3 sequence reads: CASSVLAGEGEQFF. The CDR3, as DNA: TGTGCCAGCAGTGTACTAGCGGGAGAAGGTGAGCAGTTCTTC.

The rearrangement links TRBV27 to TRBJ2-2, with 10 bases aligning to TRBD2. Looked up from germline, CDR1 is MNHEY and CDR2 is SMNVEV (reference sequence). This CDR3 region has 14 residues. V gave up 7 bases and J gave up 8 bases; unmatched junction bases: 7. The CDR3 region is CASKLAGGPGELFF. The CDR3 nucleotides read TGTGCCAGCAAGTTAGCGGGAGGCCCGGGGGAGCTGTTTTTT.

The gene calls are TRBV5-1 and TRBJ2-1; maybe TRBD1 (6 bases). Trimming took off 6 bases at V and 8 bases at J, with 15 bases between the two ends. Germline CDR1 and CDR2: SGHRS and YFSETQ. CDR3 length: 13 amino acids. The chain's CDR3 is CASKTGQGDEQFF. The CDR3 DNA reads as TGCGCCAGCAAGACGGGACAAGGAGATGAGCAGTTCTTC.

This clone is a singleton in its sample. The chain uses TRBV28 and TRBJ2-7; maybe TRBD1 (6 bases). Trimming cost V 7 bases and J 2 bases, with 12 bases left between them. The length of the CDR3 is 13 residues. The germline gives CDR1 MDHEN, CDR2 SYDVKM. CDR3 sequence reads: CASMGDKTYEQYF. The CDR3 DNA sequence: TGTGCCAGCATGGGGGACAAGACCTACGAGCAGTACTTC.

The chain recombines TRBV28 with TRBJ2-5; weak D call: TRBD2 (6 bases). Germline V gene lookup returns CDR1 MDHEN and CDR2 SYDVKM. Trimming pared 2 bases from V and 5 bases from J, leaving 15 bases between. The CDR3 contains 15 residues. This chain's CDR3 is CASSLPGSRGETQYF. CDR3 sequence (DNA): TGTGCCAGCAGTTTACCCGGGTCCCGGGGGGAGACCCAGTACTTC.